These 17 T cell receptor beta chains share one sample of origin, sequenced in a study of cytomegalovirus exposure and HLA in healthy donors. The protocol was immunoSEQ multiplex PCR, while the TCRdb copy is restricted to in-frame clones and leaves out a portion. The sample comprises about 200,000 clones, around 86% of which are singletons, and 2% to 2.5% rests with the top ten. The sequencing sample was made of PBMCs. These receptors all come from a woman aged 18-29 years in good health and CMV-seropositive.

The gene calls are TRBV28 and TRBJ1-2, with D possibly matching TRBD1 (6 bases). V lost 3 bases, J lost 8 bases, and 13 bases lay in between. There are 13 residues in the CDR3. Germline V gives CDR1 MDHEN, CDR2 SYDVKM. The CDR3 loop reads CASSLVRGMGYTF. For the CDR3, the DNA is TGTGCCAGCAGTTTGGTCAGGGGAATGGGCTACACCTTC.

This CDR3 reads CASSLLLAGASSYNEQFF. DNA for the CDR3: TGTGCCAGCAGCTTGCTCCTAGCGGGGGCCTCTTCCTACAATGAGCAGTTCTTC. V usage is TRBV7-9 and J usage is TRBJ2-1; 10 bases are a match to TRBD2. V lost 3 bases to trimming and J lost 1 base; unmatched junction nucleotides: 9. The CDR3 contains 18 residues. Germline CDR1 is SEHNR and CDR2 is FQNEAQ (reference sequence). Using reference TRBV7-9 and TRBJ2-1 for the parts outside the CDR3, the full variable domain is DTGVSQNPRHKITKRGQNVTFRCDPISEHNRLYWYRQTLGQGPEFLTYFQNEAQLEKSRLLSDRFSAERPKGSFSTLEIQRTEQGDSAMYLCASSLLLAGASSYNEQFFGPGTRLTVL.

This chain connects TRBV6-5 to TRBJ1-1, with D perhaps matching TRBD1 (5 bases). Trimming removed 5 bases at V and 6 bases at J, with 19 bases between. CDR3 length: 15 amino acids. CDR1 is MNHEY, CDR2 SVGAGI, per germline. The CDR3 bases are TGTGCCAGCAGTCCGCCCAGGGTCTCGTACGCTGAAGCTTTCTTT. It yields the protein CASSPPRVSYAEAFF.

The chain employs TRBV4-1 and TRBJ1-2, with a possible D match to TRBD1 (6 bases). The CDR3 has 16 residues. V lost 0 bases, J lost 4 bases, and 15 bases lay in between. Germline V CDR1 and CDR2: MGHRA, YSYEKL. The CDR3 nucleotides are TGCGCCAGCAGCCAAGAACCGCAGGGGTTCGGCTATGGCTACACCTTC. It yields the protein CASSQEPQGFGYGYTF.

The chain has TRBV27 and TRBJ2-2; 12 bases fit TRBD1. Germline V lookup: CDR1 MNHEY, CDR2 SMNVEV (reference sequence). Trimming took 6 bases from V and 6 from J; bases not matched to a gene: 8. The CDR3 sequence is 16 residues long. The CDR3 loop is CASRSGTGGASGELFF. The DNA of the CDR3 is TGTGCCAGCAGGTCGGGGACAGGGGGCGCTTCCGGGGAGCTGTTTTTT.

The chain is built from TRBV28 and TRBJ1-1; a possible D gene is TRBD1 (5 bases). The CDR3 runs 13 residues. Germline lookup yields CDR1 MDHEN and CDR2 SYDVKM. The ends were cut back, 5 bases at V and 6 bases at J, with 13 bases in the middle. CDR3: CASSPPWGAEAFF. The CDR3 DNA follows: TGTGCCAGCAGTCCCCCCTGGGGGGCTGAAGCTTTCTTT.

V usage is TRBV11-2 and J usage is TRBJ2-1; tentatively, D is TRBD1 (6 bases). V was clipped by 8 bases and J by 6 bases, with 17 bases between them. The CDR3 extends over 14 amino acids. CDR1 is SGHAT and CDR2 is FQNNGV in the germline V gene. CDR3 amino acids: CASLYGGARNEQFF. The DNA of the CDR3 is TGTGCCAGCCTCTATGGGGGCGCGCGCAATGAGCAGTTCTTC.

The chain has TRBV27 and TRBJ2-1; D remains unclear. Between the trimmed V and J ends, which lost 5 bases and 4 bases, there was a span of 9 bases. The CDR3 covers 13 residues. Per the germline V gene, CDR1 is MNHEY and CDR2 is SMNVEV (reference sequence). CDR3 bases: TGTGCCAGCAGTGTTAGTCTTTACAATGAGCAGTTCTTC. Translating gives CASSVSLYNEQFF.

The chain joins TRBV6-5 to TRBJ1-5; D possibly corresponds to TRBD1 (6 bases). V was trimmed by 8 bases and J by 6 bases, leaving 17 bases between them. This CDR3 is 14 amino acids long. Germline CDR1 MNHEY, CDR2 SVGAGI. The CDR3 sequence is CASQTGGLGQPQHF. CDR3 coding DNA: TGTGCCAGCCAAACGGGGGGGCTCGGTCAGCCCCAGCATTTT.

V and J are TRBV27 and TRBJ2-2; D not certain. V lost 0 bases and J 7 bases, leaving 3 bases between the germline ends. The CDR3 extends over 12 amino acids. The germline CDR1 and CDR2 sequences are MNHEY and SMNVEV (reference sequence). In DNA, the CDR3 is TGTGCCAGCAGTTTATCTAACGGGGAGCTGTTTTTT. Translated, it gives CASSLSNGELFF.

This chain links TRBV11-3 with TRBJ2-2; TRBD1 agrees at 11 bases. With 1 base clipped from V and 7 bases from J, the junction kept 11 bases outside the gene matches. This CDR3 contains 18 residues. CDR1 and CDR2 (germline): SGHNT, YENEEA. The CDR3: CASSLGGRGQGANGELFF. The DNA of the CDR3 is TGTGCCAGCAGCTTAGGTGGGCGTGGACAGGGGGCAAACGGGGAGCTGTTTTTT.

The chain is built from TRBV6-1 and TRBJ1-1; D is undetermined. Germline values: CDR1 MNHNS, CDR2 SASEGT. The CDR3 is 15 residues long. V was shortened by 1 base and J by 6 bases, with 15 bases between the two germline ends. This CDR3 reads CASSEEVSMGAEAFF. The CDR3 nucleotides read TGTGCCAGCAGTGAAGAAGTCTCCATGGGCGCTGAAGCTTTCTTT.

The chain recombines TRBV16 with TRBJ1-3; a possible D gene is TRBD1 (5 bases). The V and J ends lost 1 base and 0 bases respectively, with 10 bases between them. Germline CDR1 and CDR2: KGHSY and FQNENV. The CDR3 is 16 amino acids. CDR3 loop: CASSQFRGTSGNTIYF. CDR3 DNA: TGTGCCAGCAGCCAATTTCGGGGGACCTCTGGAAACACCATATATTTT.

V gene TRBV6-6 combines with J gene TRBJ1-1, with unresolved D. Germline CDR1 MNHNY, CDR2 SVGAGI (reference sequence). The V gene lost 6 bases and the J gene lost 1 base, with 9 bases spanning the gap. This CDR3 comprises 13 residues. CDR3 in DNA: TGTGCCAGCAGATCCACAGCGAACACTGAAGCTTTCTTT. This translates into CASRSTANTEAFF.

The chain has TRBV6-5 and TRBJ2-2, with unresolved D. CDR1 is MNHEY and CDR2 is SVGAGI in the germline V gene. The CDR3 sequence is 12 residues long. Trimming took 3 bases from V and 7 from J, leaving 6 bases between them. CDR3 residues: CASSYWSGELFF. For the CDR3, the DNA is TGTGCCAGCAGTTATTGGAGCGGGGAGCTGTTTTTT.

V usage is TRBV6-5 and J usage is TRBJ2-5; no definite D call. Germline V lookup: CDR1 MNHEY, CDR2 SVGAGI. Trimming shortened V by 0 bases and J by 5 bases, and 7 bases separated the two germline ends. The CDR3 is 13 amino acids. DNA for the CDR3: TGTGCCAGCAGTTACTCGATAGAGGAGACCCAGTACTTC. The encoded protein is CASSYSIEETQYF.

The V and J genes are TRBV11-2 and TRBJ2-7; TRBD2 might be the D (5 bases). The CDR3 has 14 amino acids. Germline V gene sequence: CDR1 SGHAT, CDR2 FQNNGV. Trimming left V 5 bases short and J 4 bases short, with 15 bases between. CDR3 DNA: TGTGCCAGCAGCCTGACGGGATACCCTTACGAGCAGTACTTC. This translates into CASSLTGYPYEQYF.